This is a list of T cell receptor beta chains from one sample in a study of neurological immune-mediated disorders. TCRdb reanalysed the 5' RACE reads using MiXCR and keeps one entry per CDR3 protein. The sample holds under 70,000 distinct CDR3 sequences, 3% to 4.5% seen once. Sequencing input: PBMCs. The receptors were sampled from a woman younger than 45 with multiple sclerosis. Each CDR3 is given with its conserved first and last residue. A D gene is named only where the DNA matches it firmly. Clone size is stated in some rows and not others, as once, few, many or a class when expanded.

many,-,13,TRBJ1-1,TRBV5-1,TGCGCCAGCAGCTTGGATCTATCCACTGAAGCTTTCTTT,CASSLDLSTEAFF
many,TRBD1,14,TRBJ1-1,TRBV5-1,TGCGCCAGCAGCTCCGGGACAGGAAACACTGAAGCTTTCTTT,CASSSGTGNTEAFF
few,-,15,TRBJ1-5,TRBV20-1,TGCAGTGCTGGGGGATGGCGATTCAGCAATCAGCCCCAGCATTTT,CSAGGWRFSNQPQHF
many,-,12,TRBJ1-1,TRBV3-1,TGTGCCAGCAGCCCCCTTGGCACTGAAGCTTTCTTT,CASSPLGTEAFF
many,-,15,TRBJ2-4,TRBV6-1,TGTGCCAGCAGTGAAAGTGGGGCGGTGGGAAACATTCAGTACTTC,CASSESGAVGNIQYF
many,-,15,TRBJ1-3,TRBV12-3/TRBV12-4,TGTGCCAGCAGTTTCCCGGGGGGACCGGGAAACACCATATATTTT,CASSFPGGPGNTIYF
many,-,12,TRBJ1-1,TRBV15,TGTGCCACCAGCACCAGACAGGATGAAGCTTTCTTT,CATSTRQDEAFF
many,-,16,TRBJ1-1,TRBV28,TGTGCCAGCAGTTTGGGGGGGGCGAAAAGTAGAACTGAAGCTTTCTTT,CASSLGGAKSRTEAFF
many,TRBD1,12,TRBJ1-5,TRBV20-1,TGCAGCGCCCGGACAGGGGATCAGCCCCAGCATTTT,CSARTGDQPQHF
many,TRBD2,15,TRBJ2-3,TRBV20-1,TGCAGTGCCCCTTCTAGCGGGAGGGCCACAGATACGCAGTATTTT,CSAPSSGRATDTQYF
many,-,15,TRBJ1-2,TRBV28,TGTGCCAGCAGTGAAACAGGGAACCCTACCTATGGCTACACCTTC,CASSETGNPTYGYTF
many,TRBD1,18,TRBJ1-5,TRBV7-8,TGTGCCAGCAGCGCGCGACAGGGGGCTAAGGACGGAGCTCAGCCCCAGCATTTT,CASSARQGAKDGAQPQHF
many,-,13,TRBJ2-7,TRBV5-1,TGCGCCAGCAGCTCCGGCGAGTCCTACGAGCAGTACTTC,CASSSGESYEQYF
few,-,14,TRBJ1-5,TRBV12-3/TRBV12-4,TGTGCCAGCAGACAGGTTGGGGGTGGGCAGCCCCAGAATTTT,CASRQVGGGQPQNF
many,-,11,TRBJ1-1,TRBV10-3,TGTGCCATCAGTGAGGCAGTCGAAGCTTTCTTT,CAISEAVEAFF
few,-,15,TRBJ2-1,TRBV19,TGTGCCAGTAGTACGGGGCCAGGTCTCCTTACTGAGCAGTTCTTC,CASSTGPGLLTEQFF
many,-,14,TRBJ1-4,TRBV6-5,TGTGCCAGCAGTTACTCAGGGGGTGATTCGGAACTGTTTTTT,CASSYSGGDSELFF
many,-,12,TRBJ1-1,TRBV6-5,TGTGCCAGCAGCTTGAAGGGCGCTGAAGCTTTCTTT,CASSLKGAEAFF
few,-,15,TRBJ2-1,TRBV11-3,TGTGCCAGCAGTTTTTCCGGGACTCAGAACAATGAGCAGTTCTTC,CASSFSGTQNNEQFF
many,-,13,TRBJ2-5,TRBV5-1,TGTGCCAGCAGTTTAGGAGGAGGAGAGACCCAGTACTTC,CASSLGGGETQYF
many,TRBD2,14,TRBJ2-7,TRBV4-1,TGCGCCAGCAGCCAATTAGCGGGGGCCTACGAGCAGTACTTC,CASSQLAGAYEQYF
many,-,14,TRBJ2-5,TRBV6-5,TGTGCCAGCAGACCCGGTTGGGGCCAAGAGACCCAGTACTTC,CASRPGWGQETQYF
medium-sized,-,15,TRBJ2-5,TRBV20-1,TGCAGTGCTAGAGCCGTGGGGGGGCCGGGAGAGACCCAGTACTTC,CSARAVGGPGETQYF
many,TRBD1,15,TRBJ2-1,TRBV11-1,TGTGCCAGCAGCTTGACAGGGTGGGCCTACAATGAGCAGTTCTTC,CASSLTGWAYNEQFF
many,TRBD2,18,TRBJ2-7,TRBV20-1,TGCAGTGCTACGAACGTGGTAGCGGGAGGCCGTTCGCTCATCGAGCAGTACTTC,CSATNVVAGGRSLIEQYF
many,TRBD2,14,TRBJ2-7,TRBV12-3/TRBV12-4,TGTGCCAGCAGTTTATCGGGGGAGGGGTACGAGCAGTACTTC,CASSLSGEGYEQYF
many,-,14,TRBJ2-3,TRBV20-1,TGCAGTGCTAGGCCCAGGGAATGGTCAGATACGCAGTATTTT,CSARPREWSDTQYF
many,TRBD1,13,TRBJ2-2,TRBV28,TGTGCCAGCAGAAAACAGGGGGGCGGGGAGCTGTTTTTT,CASRKQGGGELFF
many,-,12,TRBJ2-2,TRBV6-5,TGTGCCAGCACCCAAGGGCCCGGGGAGCTGTTTTTT,CASTQGPGELFF
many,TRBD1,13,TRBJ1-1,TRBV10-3,TGTGCCATCAGATCAGGGGGCGCGTCTGAAGCTTTCTTT,CAIRSGGASEAFF
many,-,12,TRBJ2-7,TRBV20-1,TGCAGTGCTAGCCCGGCGGGCTACGAGCAGTACTTC,CSASPAGYEQYF
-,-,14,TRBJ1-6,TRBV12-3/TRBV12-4,TGTGCCAGCAGTTTAATGGACATACAGAGCCCCCTCAACTTT,CASSLMDIQSPLNF
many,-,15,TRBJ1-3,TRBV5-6,TGTGCCAGCAGCTTGCCGGGAACCTCTGGAAACACCATATATTTT,CASSLPGTSGNTIYF
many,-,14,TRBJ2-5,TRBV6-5,TGTGCCAGCAGTCAACGGAGGGGTGGAGAGACCCAGTACTTC,CASSQRRGGETQYF
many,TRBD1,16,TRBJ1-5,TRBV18,TGTGCCAGCTCACCAGAAGGACAGGGTTCTAATCAGCCCCAGCATTTT,CASSPEGQGSNQPQHF
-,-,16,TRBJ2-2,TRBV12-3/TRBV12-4,TGTGCCAGCAGTGAAACACGGGGTTCGTACACCGGGGAGCTGTTTTTT,CASSETRGSYTGELFF
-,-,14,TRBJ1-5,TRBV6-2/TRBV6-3,TGTGCCAGCAGTTATACGAGGGGGAATCAGCCCCAGAATTTT,CASSYTRGNQPQNF
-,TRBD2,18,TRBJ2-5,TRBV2,TGTACCAGCAGTGACGGAGGACTAGCGTCGAGCCTTCAAGAGACCCAGTACTTC,CTSSDGGLASSLQETQYF
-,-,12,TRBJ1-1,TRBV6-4,TGTGCCGGACATTACGGGATCACTGAAGCTTTCTTT,CAGHYGITEAFF
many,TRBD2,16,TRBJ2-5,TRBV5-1,TGCGCCAGCAGCCAGACTCCCAGGGCGGGAGGAGAGACCCAGTACTTC,CASSQTPRAGGETQYF
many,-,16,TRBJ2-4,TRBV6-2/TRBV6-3,TGTGCCAGCAGGAGTAGACAGGGAGGGATCCAAAACATTCAGTACTTC,CASRSRQGGIQNIQYF
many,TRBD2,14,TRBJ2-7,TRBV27,TGTGCCAGCAGTTTATCGCGGGGGGCCTACGAGCAGTACTTC,CASSLSRGAYEQYF
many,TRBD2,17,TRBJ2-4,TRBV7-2,TGTGCCAGCAGCTCCGGGGGACTAGCTCTAGCCAAAAACATTCAGTACTTC,CASSSGGLALAKNIQYF
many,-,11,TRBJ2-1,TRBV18,TGTGCCAGCCTTAGGTCCGGTGAGCAGTTCTTC,CASLRSGEQFF
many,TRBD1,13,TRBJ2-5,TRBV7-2,TGTGCCAGCAGTCCGGACAGGTTTCGGATCCAGTACTTC,CASSPDRFRIQYF
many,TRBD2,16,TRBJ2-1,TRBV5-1,TGCGCCAGCACCCCCCGAGGGACTAGCGGACACAATGAGCAGTTCTTC,CASTPRGTSGHNEQFF
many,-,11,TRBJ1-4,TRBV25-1,TGTGCCAGCAGTGAATCGGGCACCCTGTTTTTT,CASSESGTLFF
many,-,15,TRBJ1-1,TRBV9,TGTGCCAGCAGCCCAGACGGGGGCCTGAACACTGAAGCTTTCTTT,CASSPDGGLNTEAFF
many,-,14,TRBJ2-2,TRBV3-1,TGTGCCAGCAGCCAAGAAGCACGGGGTGGGGAGCTGTTTTTT,CASSQEARGGELFF
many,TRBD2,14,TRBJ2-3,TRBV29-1,TGCAGCGTTGATAGCGGGGGCCGCCAAGATACGCAGTATTTT,CSVDSGGRQDTQYF
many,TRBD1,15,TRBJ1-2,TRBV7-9,TGTGCCAGCAGCCTAACGACAGGGACTTTATGGGGCTACACCTTC,CASSLTTGTLWGYTF
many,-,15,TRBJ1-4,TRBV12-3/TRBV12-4,TGTGCCAGCAGATTCGGACCGGAAACTAATGAAAAACTGTTTTTT,CASRFGPETNEKLFF
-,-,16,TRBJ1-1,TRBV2,TGTGCCAGCAGTGAATCGGGCCCTCGGAGGAGCACTGAAGCTTTCTTT,CASSESGPRRSTEAFF
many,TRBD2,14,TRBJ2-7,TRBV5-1,TGCGCCAGCAGCTTGGACGGGGGGATGAGCGAGCAGTACTTC,CASSLDGGMSEQYF